One and the same sample provided the 20 T cell receptor beta chains below, sequenced in a study of human T cells and chemical hapten exposure. Time point described: healthy volunteer bleed at 2 weeks. Total RNA was isolated from unfractionated whole blood. TCRdb re-derived calls from the RACE reads in MiXCR, one entry per CDR3 protein. In the table there are tens of thousands of distinct CDR3 sequences, about 8.8% of which are singletons. The specimen was whole blood. The receptors originated from a female donor in good health. Some clones in this sample may be carry-over from other donors' samples.

This clonotype was found a few times. This chain connects TRBV9 to TRBJ2-3; TRBD2 agrees at 7 bases. CDR1 is SGDLS, CDR2 YYNGEE, per germline. After removal of 4 bases from V and 4 bases from J, the junction contained 18 bases not matched to a gene. The CDR3 is made up of 18 amino acids. The CDR3 protein is CASSPLIMTSRLADTQYF. The CDR3 coding sequence is TGTGCCAGCAGCCCCTTAATAATGACTAGCCGATTAGCAGATACGCAGTATTTT.

This clonotype was observed a few times. The chain links TRBV29-1 to TRBJ2-3; unclear D gene. This CDR3 is built from 12 residues. The germline V and J ends were trimmed by 0 bases and 4 bases, with 5 bases remaining between them. Germline values: CDR1 SQVTM, CDR2 ANQGSEA. Here the CDR3 reads CSVEDGADTQYF. DNA for the CDR3: TGCAGCGTTGAAGATGGGGCAGATACGCAGTATTTT.

The genes are TRBV20-1 and TRBJ2-6; tentatively, D is TRBD1 (6 bases). V was pared by 6 bases and J by 2 bases, with 11 bases between. The CDR3 spans 14 residues. CDR1 is DFQATT and CDR2 is SNEGSKA in the germline V gene (reference sequence). The CDR3 protein is CSAIQGAGANVLTF. The DNA of the CDR3 is TGCAGTGCCATACAGGGAGCTGGGGCCAACGTCCTGACTTTC.

This clonotype appeared a few times. The chain joins TRBV5-1 to TRBJ1-3; D is unresolved. The V gene lost 0 bases and the J gene lost 1 base, with 8 bases spanning the gap. CDR3 length: 15 amino acids. Germline V gene lookup returns CDR1 SGHRS and CDR2 YFSETQ. The CDR3 DNA reads as TGCGCCAGCAGCTTGGTACCCAGTTCTGGAAACACCATATATTTT. Translation gives CASSLVPSSGNTIYF.

The sample holds many counts of this clonotype. This chain uses TRBV25-1 with TRBJ2-2, with TRBD1 matching over 12 bases. This CDR3 region has 15 residues. J lost 9 bases, V lost 3 bases, and 5 bases had no gene match. Per the germline V gene, CDR1 is MGHDK and CDR2 is SYGVNS. The CDR3 loop reads CASSEPGQGARELFF. CDR3 in DNA: TGTGCCAGCAGTGAGCCGGGACAGGGGGCCCGGGAGCTGTTTTTT.

This clonotype was detected only a few times. This rearrangement joins TRBV2 to TRBJ1-2, with D perhaps TRBD1 (5 bases). Germline assignment: CDR1 SNHLY and CDR2 FYNNEI. V was cut by 6 bases and J by 0 bases, with 11 bases left in between. The CDR3 totals 14 residues. CDR3 in DNA: TGTGCCAGCAGGTGGGACGCCTCTAACTATGGCTACACCTTC. Its translation: CASRWDASNYGYTF. Filled out from reference TRBV2 and TRBJ1-2, the complete variable domain reads EPEVTQTPSHQVTQMGQEVILRCVPISNHLYFYWYRQILGQKVEFLVSFYNNEISEKSEIFDDQFSVERPDGSNFTLKIRSTKLEDSAMYFCASRWDASNYGYTFGSGTRLTVV.

This clonotype was detected only a few times. V is TRBV20-1 and J is TRBJ2-7; TRBD2 matches 7 bases. The CDR3 spans 15 residues. Germline V lookup: CDR1 DFQATT, CDR2 SNEGSKA (reference sequence). With 6 bases clipped from V and 0 bases from J, the junction kept 11 bases outside the gene matches. CDR3 residues: CSALPAGALSYEQYF. CDR3 nucleotide sequence: TGCAGTGCGCTCCCTGCGGGAGCTCTCTCCTACGAGCAGTACTTC.

V usage is TRBV9 and J usage is TRBJ2-1; D gene uncertain. Germline V gene lookup returns CDR1 SGDLS and CDR2 YYNGEE. V shed 3 bases and J shed 7 bases, with 14 bases lying between them. This CDR3 has 14 amino acids. The CDR3 DNA is TGTGCCAGCAGCGCAGTGGGCACCCGGAATGAGCAGTTCTTC. This codes for CASSAVGTRNEQFF.

This clonotype was observed a handful of times. The genes are TRBV27 and TRBJ2-7; 12 bases match TRBD1. Germline V gene data show CDR1 as MNHEY and CDR2 as SMNVEV (reference sequence). V shed 5 bases, J shed 7 bases, and the junction held 9 bases outside the gene matches. CDR3 length: 15 residues. The CDR3 DNA sequence: TGTGCCAGCAGTCGGGACAGGGGGCAGTCGGGGGAGCAGTACTTC. This sequence encodes CASSRDRGQSGEQYF.

This clonotype was detected many times. The chain couples TRBV6-2 or TRBV6-3 to TRBJ1-1; D unresolved. Germline-derived CDR1 and CDR2 are MNHEY and SVGEGT. The CDR3 is 10 residues long. V was cut by 4 bases and J by 7 bases, with 4 bases left in between. CDR3 residues: CASSSGEAFF. The CDR3, as DNA: TGTGCCAGCAGTTCAGGTGAAGCTTTCTTT.

This clonotype came up many times. This chain uses TRBV6-5 with TRBJ1-2; D gene ambiguous. This CDR3 has 13 residues. V was cut by 2 bases and J by 8 bases, with 12 bases left in between. Germline loops: CDR1 MNHEY, CDR2 SVGAGI. CDR3 bases: TGTGCCAGCAGTTACGCGGCGCAGAGCGGCTACACCTTC. This sequence encodes CASSYAAQSGYTF.

This chain uses TRBV19 with TRBJ2-7, with a weak D call TRBD1 (6 bases). CDR3 length: 13 amino acids. From germline, CDR1 is LNHDA and CDR2 SQIVND (reference sequence). With 4 bases removed from V and 1 base from J, the gap between germline ends came to 8 bases. Here the CDR3 reads CASSKGTSYEQYF. For the CDR3, the DNA is TGTGCCAGTAGTAAGGGGACATCCTACGAGCAGTACTTC.

The CDR3 DNA follows: TGTGCCTGGACCCCTATAACGTCCGATCCCCTCTACGAGCAGTACTTC. Protein: CAWTPITSDPLYEQYF. J is TRBJ2-7 and V is TRBV30; D gene uncertain. Germline V gene data show CDR1 as GTSNPN and CDR2 as SVGIG (reference sequence). Trimming pared 4 bases from V and 3 bases from J, leaving 22 bases between. This CDR3 comprises 16 residues.

This clonotype was observed a handful of times. V and J are TRBV10-3 and TRBJ2-3; D gene uncertain. V lost 4 bases, J lost 0 bases, and 8 bases lay in between. Germline V gene lookup returns CDR1 ENHRY and CDR2 SYGVKD. CDR3 size: 14 residues. The DNA of the CDR3 is TGTGCCATCAGTGGGGTCTTTAGCACAGATACGCAGTATTTT. Translation gives CAISGVFSTDTQYF.

This clonotype has at least ten counts. The chain recombines TRBV20-1 with TRBJ2-7; 10 bases map to TRBD2. CDR3 length equals 14 residues. CDR1 and CDR2 from the germline V gene are DFQATT and SNEGSKA (reference sequence). Trimming removed 2 bases from V and 9 bases from J; junction bases left unmatched: 10. The CDR3 DNA follows: TGCAGTGCTAGATGGCTAGCGGGAGATAATGCGCAGTACTTC. Translated, it gives CSARWLAGDNAQYF.

Ten or more counts support this clonotype. The V and J genes are TRBV29-1 and TRBJ1-1; 10 nucleotides match TRBD1. The CDR3 covers 13 residues. After removal of 6 bases from V and 5 bases from J, the junction contained 6 bases not matched to a gene. Germline values: CDR1 SQVTM, CDR2 ANQGSEA. The CDR3 nucleotides are TGCAGCGTGGGGACAGGGGTGCGGACTGAAGCTTTCTTT. This sequence encodes CSVGTGVRTEAFF.

This chain connects TRBV5-1 to TRBJ2-1, with D perhaps given as TRBD1 or TRBD2 (7 bases each). The CDR3 is made up of 15 amino acids. The germline V gene encodes CDR1 SGHRS and CDR2 YFSETQ. V was clipped by 4 bases and J by 8 bases, with 19 bases between them. CDR3 region: CASSPRGTTTYEQFF. Here the CDR3 DNA reads TGCGCCAGCAGCCCCAGGGGGACTACTACATATGAGCAGTTCTTC.

The sample holds a few counts of this clonotype. The chain joins TRBV29-1 to TRBJ2-1; D might be TRBD2 (5 bases). Germline-derived CDR1 and CDR2 are SQVTM and ANQGSEA. This CDR3 has 14 residues. V lost 1 base to trimming and J lost 0 bases, with 7 bases between them. CDR3 coding DNA: TGCAGCGTTGAAGGACTAACCTCCTACAATGAGCAGTTCTTC. This sequence encodes CSVEGLTSYNEQFF.

This clonotype was seen a few times. This chain connects TRBV19 to TRBJ2-1; 12 nucleotides line up with TRBD1. This CDR3 region has 15 residues. V shed 4 bases, J shed 8 bases, and the junction held 6 bases outside the gene matches. The V gene's germline CDR1 is LNHDA and CDR2 SQIVND (reference sequence). The CDR3 DNA sequence: TGTGCCAGTAGTACGCCCGGGACAGGGGGCGATGAGCAGTTCTTC. Encoded protein: CASSTPGTGGDEQFF.

The chain couples TRBV20-1 to TRBJ2-1, with 8 bases fitting TRBD1. The CDR3 runs to 14 residues. V lost 6 bases, J lost 5 bases, and 9 bases stayed unmatched. Germline loops: CDR1 DFQATT, CDR2 SNEGSKA (reference sequence). DNA for the CDR3: TGCAGTGCCAGGGACAGGCTAGTACACAATGAGCAGTTCTTC. Amino acid sequence: CSARDRLVHNEQFF.